This T cell receptor beta chain was sequenced in a study of blood T cell repertoires in COVID-19. Looking at the study overall: PBMCs, B-cell-depleted T cells, or T cells provided the cDNA or gDNA that made up the material.

Per the study methods: Quantification of nucleated cells was approximated via reference gene primer amplification. Profiled with immunoSEQ multiplex PCR; TCRdb holds only in-frame clones, not every one. From that table come the V and J calls and clone size; the DNA was used to work out D and trimming. The sample contains around 63,000 clones, around 89% of which appear only once. This CDR3 region has 15 residues. The germline V gene has CDR1 SEHNR and CDR2 FQNEAQ (reference sequence). The V and J ends lost 5 bases and 6 bases respectively, with 19 bases between them. V and J are TRBV7-9 and TRBJ1-2; D may be TRBD1 (5 bases). Sequencing was performed on peripheral blood. This TCR was recovered from a woman in her fifties or sixties with COVID-19, enrolled during active disease. CDR3 nucleotide sequence: TGTGCCAGCAGCCCACGGTCCGGGGGAAGGGATGGCTACACCTTC. It translates to CASSPRSGGRDGYTF.